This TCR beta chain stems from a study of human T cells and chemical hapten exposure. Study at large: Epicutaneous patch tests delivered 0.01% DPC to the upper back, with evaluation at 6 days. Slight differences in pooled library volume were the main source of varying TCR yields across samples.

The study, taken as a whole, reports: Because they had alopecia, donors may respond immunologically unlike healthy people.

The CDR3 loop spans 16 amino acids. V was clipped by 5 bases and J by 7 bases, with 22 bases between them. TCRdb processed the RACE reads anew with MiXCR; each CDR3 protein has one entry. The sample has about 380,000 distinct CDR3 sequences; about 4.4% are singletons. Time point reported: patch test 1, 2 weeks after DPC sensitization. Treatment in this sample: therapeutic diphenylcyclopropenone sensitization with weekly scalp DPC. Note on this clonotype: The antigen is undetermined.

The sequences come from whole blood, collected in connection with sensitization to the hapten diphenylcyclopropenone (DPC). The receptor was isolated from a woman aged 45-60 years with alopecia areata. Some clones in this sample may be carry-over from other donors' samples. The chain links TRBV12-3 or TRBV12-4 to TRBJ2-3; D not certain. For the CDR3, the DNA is TGTGCCAGCAGTCTAAATGTCGGGTCCGGCGCCAATACGCAGTATTTT. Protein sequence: CASSLNVGSGANTQYF.